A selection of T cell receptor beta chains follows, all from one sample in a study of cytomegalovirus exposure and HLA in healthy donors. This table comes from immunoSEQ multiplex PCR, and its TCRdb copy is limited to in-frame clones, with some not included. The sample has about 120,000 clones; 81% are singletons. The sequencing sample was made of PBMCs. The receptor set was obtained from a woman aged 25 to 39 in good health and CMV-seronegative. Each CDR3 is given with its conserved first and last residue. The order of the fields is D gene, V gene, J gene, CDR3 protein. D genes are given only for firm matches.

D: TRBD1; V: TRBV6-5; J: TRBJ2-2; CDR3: CASRGGSATGELFF
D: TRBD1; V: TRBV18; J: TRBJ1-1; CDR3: CASSPKRTGGGTEAFF
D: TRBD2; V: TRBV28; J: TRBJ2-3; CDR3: CASTAGSTDTQYF
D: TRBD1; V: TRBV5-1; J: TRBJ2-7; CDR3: CASITGGLPGIYEQYF
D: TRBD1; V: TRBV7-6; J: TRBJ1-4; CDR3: CASSDTQGSEKLFF
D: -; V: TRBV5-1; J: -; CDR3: CASSYSRDNAGEQYF
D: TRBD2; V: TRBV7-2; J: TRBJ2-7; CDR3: CASSSGTSASYEQYF
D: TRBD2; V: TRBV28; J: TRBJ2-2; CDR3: CASNAPGTRAGELFF
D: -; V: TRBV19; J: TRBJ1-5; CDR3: CASSTITLRGAVDQPQHF
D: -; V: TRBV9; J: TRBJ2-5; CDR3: CASSVIGETQYF
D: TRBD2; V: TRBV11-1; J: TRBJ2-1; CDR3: CASSFGGGPDEQFF
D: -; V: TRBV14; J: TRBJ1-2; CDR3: CASSQDGFTGGYTF
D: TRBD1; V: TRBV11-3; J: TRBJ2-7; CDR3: CASSLDRVSEQYF
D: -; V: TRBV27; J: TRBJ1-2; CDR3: CASSFGGAGGYTF
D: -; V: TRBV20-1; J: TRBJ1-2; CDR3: CSARDESYTF
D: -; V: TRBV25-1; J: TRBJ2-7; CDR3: CASSEYVSSYEQYF
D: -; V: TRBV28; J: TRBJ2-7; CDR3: CASRSPQGGVTNEQYF
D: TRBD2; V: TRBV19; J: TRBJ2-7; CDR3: CASTQRLAGPYEQYF
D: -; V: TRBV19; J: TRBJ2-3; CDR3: CASSEEGESTQYF
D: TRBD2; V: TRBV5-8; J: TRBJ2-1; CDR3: CASSLASGSSSSYNEQFF
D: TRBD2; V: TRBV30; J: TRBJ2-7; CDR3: CAWSAPGGHEQYF
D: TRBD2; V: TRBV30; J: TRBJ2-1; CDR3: CAWSVRAGAYNEQFF
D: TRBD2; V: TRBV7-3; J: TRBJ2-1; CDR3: CASSAAGTSGSYEQFF
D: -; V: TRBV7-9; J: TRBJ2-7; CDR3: CSSSTGIYEQYF
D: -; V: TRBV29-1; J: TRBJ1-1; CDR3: CSVENPVAFF
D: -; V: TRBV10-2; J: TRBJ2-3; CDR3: CASLGTSSSTDTQYF
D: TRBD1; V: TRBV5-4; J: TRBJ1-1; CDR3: CASSLPGTGGPLEAFF